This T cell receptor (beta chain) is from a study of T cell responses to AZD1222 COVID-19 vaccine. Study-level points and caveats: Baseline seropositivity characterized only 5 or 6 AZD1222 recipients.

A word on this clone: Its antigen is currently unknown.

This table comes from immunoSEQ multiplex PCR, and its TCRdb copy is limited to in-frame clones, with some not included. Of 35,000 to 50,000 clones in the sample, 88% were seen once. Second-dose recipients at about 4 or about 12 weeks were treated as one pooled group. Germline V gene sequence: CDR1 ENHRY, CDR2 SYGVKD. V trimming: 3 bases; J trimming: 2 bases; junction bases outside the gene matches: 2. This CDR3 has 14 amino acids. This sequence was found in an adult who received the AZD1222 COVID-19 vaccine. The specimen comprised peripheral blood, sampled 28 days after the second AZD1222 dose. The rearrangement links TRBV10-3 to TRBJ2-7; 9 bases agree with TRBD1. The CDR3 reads CAISDGTGTYEQYF. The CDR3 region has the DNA TGTGCCATCAGTGACGGGACAGGGACCTACGAGCAGTACTTC.